The rows below give T cell receptor beta chains drawn from one sample of a study of blood T cell repertoires in COVID-19. Measured with immunoSEQ multiplex PCR; TCRdb has only the in-frame clones, and not every one. The sample contains about 69,000 clones, about nine tenths of which appear only once. Specimen: peripheral blood. These receptors all come from a woman under 30 with acute or convalescent COVID-19. CDR3s include the opening cysteine and the closing phenylalanine or tryptophan. Fields, in order: J gene, V gene, CDR3 protein.

J: TRBJ1-1
V: TRBV7-9
CDR3: CATRRALNTEAFF

J: TRBJ2-1
V: TRBV19
CDR3: CASSIGKGSGLYNEQFF

J: TRBJ1-5
V: TRBV5-1
CDR3: CASSLALGTGVSNQPQHF

J: TRBJ2-6
V: TRBV30
CDR3: CAWRKGGRWAQVAGANVLTF

J: TRBJ2-1
V: TRBV5-1
CDR3: CASSLDQNNEQFF

J: TRBJ2-6
V: TRBV19
CDR3: CASSSRSGSSGANVLTF

J: TRBJ2-5
V: TRBV30
CDR3: CAWSRSMLRKGETQYF

J: TRBJ2-2
V: TRBV21-1
CDR3: CASSRKVIAGGPDTGELFF

J: TRBJ1-2
V: TRBV5-1
CDR3: CASSTDRLYGYTF

J: TRBJ1-3
V: TRBV11-2
CDR3: CASSSGQDFVAGTIYF

J: TRBJ2-5
V: TRBV11-1
CDR3: CASSLGSAGVVETQYF

J: TRBJ1-1
V: TRBV6-6
CDR3: CASSEGENTEAFF

J: TRBJ1-2
V: TRBV5-1
CDR3: CASSLAQGYGYTF

J: TRBJ2-3
V: TRBV30
CDR3: CAWSKGGDTDTQYF

J: TRBJ1-5
V: TRBV27
CDR3: CASSPGTPFSNQPQHF

J: TRBJ2-2
V: TRBV21-1
CDR3: CASSKVVRQGGTGELFF

J: TRBJ2-3
V: TRBV6-5
CDR3: CASRKLAGATDTQYF

J: TRBJ2-1
V: TRBV3-1/TRBV3-2
CDR3: CASSLSGTSSYNEQFF

J: TRBJ2-1
V: TRBV5-1
CDR3: CASSKQAGNEQFF

J: TRBJ1-1
V: TRBV6-2/TRBV6-3
CDR3: CASSYPGGYGMTEAFF

J: TRBJ2-4
V: TRBV29-1
CDR3: CSVRGAFGIQYF

J: TRBJ2-7
V: TRBV6-5
CDR3: CASSNSGGPYEQYF

J: TRBJ1-6
V: TRBV6-5
CDR3: CASSYTTGYNSPLHF

J: TRBJ1-5
V: TRBV15
CDR3: CATSLIRDSNQPQHF

J: TRBJ1-4
V: TRBV2
CDR3: CASSLLAATNEKLFF

J: TRBJ2-3
V: TRBV18
CDR3: CASSLGQGSTDTQYF

J: TRBJ2-1
V: TRBV29-1
CDR3: CSSGTSGNNEQFF

J: TRBJ1-4
V: TRBV6-1
CDR3: CASSEMLTTNEKLFF

J: TRBJ1-2
V: TRBV29-1
CDR3: CSVGDRELMGYTF

J: TRBJ2-7
V: TRBV5-5
CDR3: CASWDSSGRTAYEQYF

J: TRBJ2-7
V: TRBV5-8
CDR3: CASSYLAGAVEQYF

J: TRBJ2-3
V: TRBV5-5
CDR3: CASSSTSGTDTQYF

J: TRBJ1-1
V: TRBV2
CDR3: CASSKEGADTEAFF

J: TRBJ1-1
V: TRBV11-2
CDR3: CASSLVVGVLAVNTEAFF

J: TRBJ1-3
V: TRBV12-5
CDR3: CASGKPAGGNTIYF

J: TRBJ1-2
V: TRBV5-6
CDR3: CASSPASDYGYTF

J: TRBJ2-2
V: TRBV5-1
CDR3: CASSQGQGVGTGELFF

J: TRBJ2-4
V: TRBV19
CDR3: CASSNQGARDIQYF

J: TRBJ2-7
V: TRBV5-4
CDR3: CASSGGTSGNYEQYF

J: TRBJ1-5
V: TRBV6-5
CDR3: CASSPTGLFPQHF

J: TRBJ2-7
V: TRBV6-2/TRBV6-3
CDR3: CASSRSDRVEQYF

J: TRBJ2-5
V: TRBV5-4
CDR3: CASSLDRGEKETQYF

J: TRBJ2-7
V: TRBV4-2
CDR3: CASSHLDTGENYEQYF

J: TRBJ1-1
V: TRBV5-6
CDR3: CASSRDTRTTEAFF

J: TRBJ2-3
V: TRBV5-4
CDR3: CASSTYTLAGSTDTQYF

J: TRBJ1-1
V: TRBV11-2
CDR3: CASSLGGTKNTEAFF

J: TRBJ1-5
V: TRBV18
CDR3: CASSPAGPYSNQPQHF

J: TRBJ1-1
V: TRBV4-2
CDR3: CASSQPGTGGSNTEAFF

J: TRBJ1-5
V: TRBV19
CDR3: CATGTGRDQPQHF

J: TRBJ1-3
V: TRBV9
CDR3: CASSGGAGAGNTIYF

J: TRBJ2-2
V: TRBV30
CDR3: CAWSRLVTGELFF

J: TRBJ1-5
V: TRBV6-2/TRBV6-3
CDR3: CASSYVDSPHQPQHF

J: TRBJ2-2
V: TRBV2
CDR3: CASSGLRGGNTGELFF

J: TRBJ1-1
V: TRBV3-1/TRBV3-2
CDR3: CASTSTGGTEAFF

J: TRBJ1-1
V: TRBV5-1
CDR3: CASSQEGQGTTEAFF

J: TRBJ1-2
V: TRBV19
CDR3: CASSRTDSRANYGYTF

J: TRBJ2-7
V: TRBV2
CDR3: CASTDSSAFLYEQYF

J: TRBJ2-3
V: TRBV29-1
CDR3: CSVLADSTDTQYF

J: TRBJ1-3
V: TRBV11-2
CDR3: CASSLVVAGGGNTIYF

J: TRBJ2-2
V: TRBV30
CDR3: CAWKTGTAGELFF